The 25 T cell receptor beta chains in this list originate from one sample, sequenced in a study of tumour-infiltrating T cells in Burkitt lymphoma. Only in-frame clones appear in the TCRdb table, and some are missing; sequencing was by immunoSEQ multiplex PCR. The table has about 1,300 clones, more than 75% seen once. Sequencing used tumor tissue. The receptors originated from a human donor with Burkitt lymphoma.

This clone was detected once. CDR3 sequence (DNA): TGTGCCAGCAGCTTAGGTGCCACCGGGGAGCTGTTTTTT. Its protein product is CASSLGATGELFF. The chain is built from TRBV7-3 and TRBJ2-2; D is unclear. The V end was cut by 2 bases, the J end by 4 bases, with 5 bases between. The CDR3 extends over 13 amino acids. Germline V gene lookup returns CDR1 SGHTA and CDR2 FQGTGA.

The chain recombines TRBV19 with TRBJ2-5; D remains ambiguous. Germline V gene data show CDR1 as LNHDA and CDR2 as SQIVND (reference sequence). Trimming took off 1 base at V and 1 base at J, with 4 bases between the two ends. CDR3 size: 13 residues. CDR3 DNA sequence: TGTGCCAGTAGTATAGGCATCCAAGAGACCCAGTACTTC. Protein sequence: CASSIGIQETQYF. The variable domain in full, completed from reference TRBV19 and TRBJ2-5, reads DGGITQSPKYLFRKEGQNVTLSCEQNLNHDAMYWYRQDPGQGLRLIYYSQIVNDFQKGDIAEGYSVSREKKESFPLTVTSAQKNPTAFYLCASSIGIQETQYFGPGTRLLVL.

The chain joins TRBV9 to TRBJ1-3; D is uncertain. From germline, CDR1 is SGDLS and CDR2 YYNGEE. This CDR3 has 12 residues. V lost 3 bases and J 4 bases, leaving 5 bases between the germline ends. The CDR3 spells CASSGQGNTIYF. The CDR3 DNA is TGTGCCAGCAGCGGCCAGGGAAACACCATATATTTT.

A word on this clone: The same CDR3 arises from other DNA sequences in this sample as well. This chain joins TRBV20-1 and TRBJ1-1, with D hard to call. The CDR3 loop spans 11 amino acids. V was clipped by 6 bases and J by 0 bases, with 5 bases between them. From germline, CDR1 is DFQATT and CDR2 SNEGSKA (reference sequence). DNA of the CDR3: TGCAGTGCCCGAGTGAACACTGAAGCTTTCTTT. It codes for CSARVNTEAFF.

The DNA for the CDR3 is TGTGCCAGCAGTATCTCCGGGACTATCACAGATACGCAGTATTTT. This sequence encodes CASSISGTITDTQYF. This rearrangement joins TRBV6-5 to TRBJ2-3; 7 bases fit TRBD2. V lost 5 bases and J lost 2; bases outside the gene matches: 7. The CDR3 has 15 residues. Germline-derived CDR1 and CDR2 are MNHEY and SVGAGI.

This chain connects TRBV5-1 to TRBJ1-2; no reliable D call. The germline CDR1 and CDR2 sequences are SGHRS and YFSETQ. This CDR3 comprises 17 residues. Trimming stripped 1 base from V and 0 bases from J, with 16 bases between. The CDR3 is CASSLRVAGKSNYGYTF. CDR3 nucleotide sequence: TGCGCCAGCAGCTTGAGAGTAGCAGGCAAATCTAACTATGGCTACACCTTC.

The CDR3 region is CASSPDRSSYEQYF. The CDR3, as DNA: TGTGCCAGCAGTCCCGACAGGAGCTCCTACGAGCAGTACTTC. The V and J genes are TRBV27 and TRBJ2-7; possible D gene TRBD1, 6 bases. The CDR3 sequence is 14 residues long. V lost 5 bases to trimming and J lost 0 bases, with 11 bases between them. Germline CDR1 and CDR2: MNHEY and SMNVEV (reference sequence).

V gene TRBV11-2 combines with J gene TRBJ1-5; 7 nucleotides agree with TRBD1. The CDR3 totals 13 residues. Germline loops: CDR1 SGHAT, CDR2 FQNNGV. V was clipped by 5 bases and J by 7 bases; unmatched bases: 5. The CDR3 sequence: CASSLDRAQPQHF. CDR3 DNA: TGTGCCAGCAGCCTTGACAGGGCACAGCCCCAGCATTTT.

Written as DNA, the CDR3 is TGTGCCTGGAGCCCTTTGTCGAACACTGAAGCTTTCTTT. Translated, it gives CAWSPLSNTEAFF. The chain recombines TRBV30 with TRBJ1-1; D remains ambiguous. Germline V lookup: CDR1 GTSNPN, CDR2 SVGIG (reference sequence). The CDR3 consists of 13 residues. V lost 3 bases and J lost 1, with 9 bases in between.

V and J are TRBV18 and TRBJ2-7; D not resolved. CDR3 length: 12 residues. Deletions cut 6 bases from V and 2 bases from J, with 8 bases between. Per the germline V gene, CDR1 is KGHSH and CDR2 is LQKENI. This CDR3 is CASSEWTYEQYF. As DNA, the CDR3 is TGTGCCAGCTCCGAATGGACCTACGAGCAGTACTTC.

This sequence joins TRBV14 and TRBJ2-3, with D hard to call. The V end lost 10 bases, the J end lost 1 base, and 9 bases lay between the germline ends. This CDR3 has 12 amino acids. Per germline, CDR1 SGHDN and CDR2 FVKESK. The CDR3 nucleotides read TGTGCCACCTCCTGGGGCACAGATACGCAGTATTTT. Residues: CATSWGTDTQYF.

The V gene is TRBV19, the J gene TRBJ1-1; D ambiguous. Trimming stripped 2 bases from V and 6 bases from J, with 10 bases between. CDR1 LNHDA and CDR2 SQIVND come from the germline V gene (reference sequence). This CDR3 has 13 residues. CDR3 sequence: CASSIIGRAEAFF. The CDR3 DNA reads as TGTGCCAGTAGTATAATAGGGAGAGCTGAAGCTTTCTTT.

The chain employs TRBV14 and TRBJ1-2, with 10 bases identical to TRBD1. The CDR3 sequence is 16 residues long. Per germline, CDR1 SGHDN and CDR2 FVKESK. J lost 8 bases, V lost 0 bases, and 9 bases had no gene match. The CDR3 bases are TGTGCCAGCAGCCAAGAAGTACGACAGGGGGCGGCCGGCTACACCTTC. This encodes CASSQEVRQGAAGYTF.

The chain links TRBV6-5 to TRBJ2-2; perhaps TRBD2 as D (6 bases). Trimming pared 2 bases from V and 3 bases from J, leaving 13 bases between. The CDR3 covers 16 residues. CDR1 MNHEY and CDR2 SVGAGI come from the germline V gene. DNA for the CDR3: TGTGCCAGCAGTTACCCCAGCGGGCCCTACACCGGGGAGCTGTTTTTT. Its translation: CASSYPSGPYTGELFF.

The rearrangement joins TRBV7-7 to TRBJ2-6; D not resolved. CDR1 SSHAT and CDR2 FNYEAQ come from the germline V gene (reference sequence). V lost 4 bases, J lost 5 bases, and 21 bases lay in between. The CDR3 consists of 18 residues. CDR3: CASSCYSVPQSRANVLTF. CDR3 in DNA: TGTGCCAGCAGCTGTTATTCAGTGCCACAAAGTCGGGCCAACGTCCTGACTTTC.

The chain combines TRBV28 with TRBJ1-5; D call uncertain. With 0 bases removed from V and 6 bases from J, the gap between germline ends came to 3 bases. CDR1 and CDR2 from the germline V gene are MDHEN and SYDVKM. The CDR3 totals 12 residues. DNA for the CDR3: TGTGCCAGCAGTTTATGGGGTCAGCCCCAGCATTTT. Its protein product is CASSLWGQPQHF.

This chain joins TRBV5-1 and TRBJ1-6; D uncertain. Trimming removed 4 bases from V and 8 bases from J, with 16 bases in between. CDR3 length: 15 residues. Germline assignment: CDR1 SGHRS and CDR2 YFSETQ. The CDR3 sequence is CASSPQQIGDSPLHF. The CDR3, as DNA: TGCGCCAGCAGCCCGCAACAGATCGGTGATTCACCCCTCCACTTT.

This clone was detected only once. The chain links TRBV10-3 to TRBJ2-2; D may be TRBD2 (6 bases). V was cut by 8 bases and J by 0 bases, with 16 bases left in between. Germline CDR1 is ENHRY and CDR2 is SYGVKD. The CDR3 contains 16 residues. CDR3 residues: CAILLPKRANTGELFF. The DNA for the CDR3 is TGTGCCATCCTACTTCCTAAGCGGGCGAACACCGGGGAGCTGTTTTTT.

The rearrangement links TRBV13 to TRBJ1-1; D unresolved. Trimming cost V 5 bases and J 4 bases, with 11 bases left between them. Per the germline V gene, CDR1 is PRHDT and CDR2 is FYEKMQ (reference sequence). The CDR3 is made up of 13 amino acids. CDR3 loop: CASSKSRGTEAFF. Written as DNA, the CDR3 is TGTGCCAGCAGCAAAAGTAGAGGCACTGAAGCTTTCTTT.

This chain connects TRBV5-8 to TRBJ1-2, with unresolved D. The CDR3 runs 14 residues. V lost 4 bases and J 4 bases, leaving 14 bases between the germline ends. Germline loops: CDR1 SGHTS, CDR2 YDEGEE. The CDR3 spells CASSPSWLLYGYTF. The CDR3 DNA reads as TGTGCCAGCAGCCCCAGTTGGTTGCTCTATGGCTACACCTTC.

The rearrangement uses TRBV5-1 and TRBJ1-2; D is ambiguous. Germline V gene data show CDR1 as SGHRS and CDR2 as YFSETQ. The length of the CDR3 is 12 residues. With 5 bases removed from V and 3 bases from J, the gap between germline ends came to 8 bases. This CDR3 reads CASSGSDYGYTF. The CDR3 DNA follows: TGCGCCAGCAGTGGCAGTGACTATGGCTACACCTTC.

This rearrangement joins TRBV7-2 to TRBJ2-1; D is perhaps TRBD2 (6 bases). V shed 3 bases and J shed 5 bases, with 8 bases lying between them. CDR3 length equals 13 residues. Germline values: CDR1 SGHTA, CDR2 FQGNSA. CDR3: CASSFGLNNEQFF. As DNA, the CDR3 is TGTGCCAGCAGCTTCGGACTAAACAATGAGCAGTTCTTC.

The gene calls are TRBV30 and TRBJ2-1; D call uncertain. Looked up from germline, CDR1 is GTSNPN and CDR2 is SVGIG (reference sequence). V lost 0 bases and J lost 3, with 9 bases in between. The CDR3 runs to 14 residues. CDR3 nucleotide sequence: TGTGCCTGGAGTGTGGGATTCGGCTACAATGAGCAGTTCTTC. It translates to CAWSVGFGYNEQFF.

The V gene is TRBV30, the J gene TRBJ1-5; D is possibly TRBD1 (6 bases). This CDR3 region has 14 residues. CDR1 is GTSNPN and CDR2 is SVGIG in the germline V gene (reference sequence). V was shortened by 5 bases and J by 5 bases, with 16 bases between the two germline ends. The CDR3 loop reads CAWGSNTGYQPQHF. In DNA form, the CDR3 reads TGTGCCTGGGGATCGAATACAGGGTATCAGCCCCAGCATTTT. The full variable domain, rest sourced from reference TRBV30 and TRBJ1-5, is SQTIHQWPATLVQPVGSPLSLECTVEGTSNPNLYWYRQAAGRGLQLLFYSVGIGQISSEVPQNLSASRPQDRQFILSSKKLLLSDSGFYLCAWGSNTGYQPQHFGDGTRLSIL.

The gene calls are TRBV4-2 and TRBJ2-2; D ambiguous. This CDR3 has 17 amino acids. Germline CDR1 reads LGHNA; CDR2 reads YNFKEQ. The V gene lost 4 bases and the J gene lost 1 base, with 16 bases spanning the gap. The CDR3 DNA is TGTGCCAGCAGCCCACCTGGAATGAGGCTGAACACCGGGGAGCTGTTTTTT. Translating it yields CASSPPGMRLNTGELFF.